This TCR beta chain is drawn from a study of neoadjuvant anti-PD-1 for oral cavity cancer. Study at large: Patients without progression got a fourth dose around day 43.

The protocol was immunoSEQ multiplex PCR, while the TCRdb copy is restricted to in-frame clones and leaves out a portion. The sample records around 13,000 clones, roughly 74% being singletons. This clone came up a few times. Its antigen is not known. Study-wide results and limits: TCR analyses covered only a few patients per response group.

Germline V gives CDR1 MRHNA, CDR2 SNTAGT. V shed 0 bases and J shed 2 bases, with 15 bases lying between them. The CDR3 extends over 17 amino acids. Specified time point: after neoadjuvant nivolumab, at surgical resection. The receptor was derived from a person between 40 and 80 years old with oral cavity squamous cell carcinoma. V usage is TRBV6-4 and J usage is TRBJ2-3; tentative D call: TRBD2 (5 bases). The sample was PBMCs, taken after nivolumab (anti-PD-1) treatment. In DNA form, the CDR3 reads TGTGCCAGCAGTGACTCGAAAGAGGGAGCCCACACAGATACGCAGTATTTT. Translating it yields CASSDSKEGAHTDTQYF.